Listed here are 5 T cell receptor beta chains from one sample, sequenced in a study of T cells expressing NK-cell markers. TCRdb processed the 5' RACE reads again and assigns one entry to each CDR3 protein, with no DNA. The record lists 500,000 or so distinct CDR3 sequences, of which the ten most abundant hold 3.5% to 4.5%. The sequencing sample was made of blood T cells: a sorted CD56 or NKG2C T cell subset, CD4+ or CD8+ T cells, or bulk PBMC T cells (not recorded which). The receptors originated from a man younger than 35 in good health.

V and J are TRBV18 and TRBJ2-7; the D call from TCRdb, TRBD2, cannot be confirmed without DNA. This CDR3 is 15 amino acids long. Per germline, CDR1 KGHSH and CDR2 LQKENI. CDR3 residues: CASSPPSVAIYEQYF.

The J gene is TRBJ2-3, the V gene TRBV11-2; the D call from TCRdb, TRBD1, cannot be confirmed without DNA. The CDR3 is 13 amino acids. Germline V gene data show CDR1 as SGHAT and CDR2 as FQNNGV. Here the CDR3 reads CASRGWEADTQYF.

The genes are TRBV7-2 and TRBJ2-7. Germline V CDR1 and CDR2: SGHTA, FQGNSA. The CDR3 is 15 residues long. The CDR3 sequence is CASSFSTGTAYEQYF.

The chain is built from TRBV6-2 or TRBV6-3 and TRBJ2-5; TCRdb outputs TRBD2, but without DNA this stays unchecked. Germline CDR1 MNHEY, CDR2 SVGEGT. CDR3 length: 14 residues. Here the CDR3 reads CASSYLARGETQYF.

The chain has TRBV5-1 and TRBJ1-1; TCRdb names TRBD1, which stays unverified in the absence of DNA. The CDR3 runs 15 residues. Per germline, CDR1 SGHRS and CDR2 YFSETQ. CDR3: CASSSLGRDPVEAFF.